A selection of T cell receptor beta chains follows, all from one sample in a study of OX40 agonist ivuxolimab in advanced cancers. Only in-frame clones appear in the TCRdb table, and some are missing; sequencing was by immunoSEQ multiplex PCR. The sample has about 3,400 clones, around 78% seen once. The sequences come from CD4+ or CD8+ T cells sorted from blood, collected in a trial of the OX40 agonist ivuxolimab. The receptors originated from an adult with an advanced solid tumor such as melanoma, head and neck, liver or kidney cancer. The CDR3 runs from the conserved cysteine through the conserved F or W. Each record gives: J gene, D gene, clone size, V gene, CDR3 protein, CDR3 DNA. A D gene is named only where the DNA matches it firmly. The listing skips clone size in some rows; elsewhere it reads once, few, many or a size class.

TRBJ2-3,NA,NA,TRBV5-5,CASSLAPIGTDTQYF,TGTGCCAGCAGCTTGGCCCCGATTGGGACAGATACGCAGTATTTT
TRBJ2-3,NA,NA,TRBV5-4,CASSLGLSTDTQYF,TGTGCCAGCAGCTTGGGACTGAGCACAGATACGCAGTATTTT
TRBJ1-5,NA,NA,TRBV15,CATSRDRMSGQPQHF,TGTGCCACCAGCAGAGATCGTATGAGTGGACAGCCCCAGCATTTT
TRBJ1-1,NA,NA,TRBV4-3,CASRQNWGEAFF,TGCGCCAGCAGGCAGAATTGGGGTGAAGCTTTCTTT
TRBJ2-3,TRBD2,NA,TRBV7-3,CASSPGGGPTDTQYF,TGTGCCAGCAGCCCCGGGGGGGGGCCAACAGATACGCAGTATTTT
TRBJ2-1,NA,NA,TRBV7-6,CASSLGSPAAYNEQFF,TGTGCCAGCAGCTTAGGATCCCCAGCGGCTTACAATGAGCAGTTCTTC
TRBJ2-1,NA,NA,TRBV11-2,CASSLSSLNEQFF,TGTGCCAGCAGCTTATCTAGTCTGAATGAGCAGTTCTTC
TRBJ2-3,TRBD1,NA,TRBV30,CAWSVLWTGTDTQYF,TGTGCCTGGAGTGTACTGTGGACAGGGACAGATACGCAGTATTTT
TRBJ2-7,TRBD2,NA,TRBV28,CASSLEPSGRARYEQYF,TGTGCCAGCAGTTTAGAACCTAGCGGGAGGGCCAGGTACGAGCAGTACTTC
TRBJ2-1,NA,NA,TRBV19,CASTLGVEQFF,TGTGCCAGTACCCTAGGGGTTGAGCAGTTCTTC
TRBJ2-5,TRBD1,NA,TRBV9,CASSAWARQGQETQYF,TGTGCCAGCAGCGCGTGGGCTAGACAGGGCCAAGAGACCCAGTACTTC
TRBJ1-1,NA,NA,TRBV10-3,CATTGGGLTEAFF,TGTGCCACCACGGGCGGGGGGCTTACTGAAGCTTTCTTT
TRBJ2-1,NA,NA,TRBV28,CASSLSGGQVPYNEQFF,TGTGCCAGCAGTCTATCGGGAGGACAGGTCCCCTACAATGAGCAGTTCTTC
TRBJ1-3,NA,NA,TRBV28,CASSLRVSGNTIYF,TGTGCCAGCAGTTTAAGGGTTTCTGGAAACACCATATATTTT
TRBJ2-7,NA,NA,TRBV28,CASSPRFYYEQYF,TGTGCCAGCAGCCCCCGCTTTTACTACGAGCAGTACTTC
TRBJ2-3,NA,NA,TRBV27,CASSFAGADDTQYF,TGTGCCAGCAGTTTTGCCGGGGCGGACGATACGCAGTATTTT
TRBJ2-5,NA,NA,TRBV28,CASMTGAGTQYF,TGTGCCAGCATGACGGGGGCCGGGACCCAGTACTTC
TRBJ1-3,NA,NA,TRBV14,CASPGRNHRSSGNTIYF,TGTGCCAGCCCTGGTCGTAATCATCGAAGCTCTGGAAACACCATATATTTT
TRBJ2-5,TRBD2,NA,TRBV19,CASSTAGVETQYF,TGTGCCAGTAGTACGGCGGGAGTTGAGACCCAGTACTTC
TRBJ1-1,NA,NA,TRBV9,CASNSPRGEDTEAFF,TGTGCCAGCAACTCCCCCAGGGGTGAGGACACTGAAGCTTTCTTT
TRBJ1-3,NA,NA,TRBV4-3,CASSQGMGPGNTIYF,TGCGCCAGCAGCCAAGGCATGGGACCTGGGAACACCATATATTTT
TRBJ1-1,NA,NA,TRBV7-2,CASSLGRLGPNTEAFF,TGTGCCAGCAGCTTAGGGAGGCTGGGGCCGAACACTGAAGCTTTCTTT
TRBJ1-1,NA,NA,TRBV28,CASSSLHKAFF,TGTGCCAGCAGTTCGCTACATAAAGCTTTCTTT
TRBJ1-1,NA,NA,TRBV5-5,CASSPEGDTEAFF,TGTGCCAGCAGTCCTGAGGGGGACACTGAAGCTTTCTTT
TRBJ1-5,TRBD1,NA,TRBV6-1,CASSETGGANQPQHF,TGTGCCAGCAGTGAGACAGGGGGCGCCAATCAGCCCCAGCATTTT
TRBJ2-3,TRBD2,NA,TRBV11-2,CASSLLGGVNTDTQYF,TGTGCCAGCAGCTTATTGGGGGGGGTAAACACAGATACGCAGTATTTT
TRBJ2-7,TRBD1,NA,TRBV27,CASSLGQGTYEQYF,TGTGCCAGCAGTTTGGGACAGGGGACCTACGAGCAGTACTTC
TRBJ2-7,NA,NA,TRBV7-8,CASSHGGRSDHEQYF,TGTGCCAGCAGTCACGGGGGCAGGTCCGACCACGAGCAGTACTTC
TRBJ2-5,NA,NA,TRBV27,CASRGADRETQYF,TGTGCCAGCCGAGGAGCGGATCGGGAGACCCAGTACTTC
TRBJ2-2,TRBD1,NA,TRBV4-3,CASSAGTGGGFGELFF,TGCGCCAGCAGCGCTGGAACAGGGGGTGGATTTGGGGAGCTGTTTTTT
TRBJ2-7,NA,NA,TRBV28,CASTGTSHEQYF,TGTGCCAGCACTGGGACCTCGCACGAGCAGTACTTC
TRBJ2-2,TRBD2,few,TRBV30,CAWSGILAGGLAGELFF,TGTGCCTGGAGTGGAATACTAGCGGGAGGGTTAGCCGGGGAGCTGTTTTTT
TRBJ2-3,TRBD2,NA,TRBV27,CASSLAGGGAQYF,TGTGCCAGCAGTTTAGCGGGGGGGGGTGCGCAGTATTTT
TRBJ1-1,NA,NA,TRBV11-2,CASSLGTEAFF,TGTGCCAGCAGCCTGGGTACTGAAGCTTTCTTT
TRBJ2-2,NA,NA,TRBV19,CASTGLTRGGELFF,TGTGCCAGTACCGGACTCACCCGTGGCGGGGAGCTGTTTTTT
TRBJ2-7,TRBD1,NA,TRBV11-3,CASSLGQGAYEQYF,TGTGCCAGCAGCTTGGGACAGGGGGCTTACGAGCAGTACTTC
TRBJ2-1,TRBD2,NA,TRBV6-5,CASSYSGAIYEQFF,TGTGCCAGCAGTTACAGCGGGGCGATCTATGAGCAGTTCTTC
TRBJ2-2,TRBD1,NA,TRBV4-3,CASSQGSLGGVHTGELFF,TGCGCCAGCAGCCAAGGTTCACTAGGGGGCGTGCACACCGGGGAGCTGTTTTTT
TRBJ2-3,NA,NA,TRBV25-1,CASSHTDTQYF,TGTGCCAGCAGTCACACAGATACGCAGTATTTT
TRBJ2-1,TRBD2,NA,TRBV4-2,CASSQDTSGSPYNEQFF,TGTGCCAGCAGCCAAGACACTAGCGGGAGCCCCTACAATGAGCAGTTCTTC
TRBJ2-7,NA,NA,TRBV29-1,CSVLERSSYEQYF,TGCAGCGTGCTGGAGCGGAGCTCCTACGAGCAGTACTTC
TRBJ1-4,NA,NA,TRBV27,CASSSYGQIEKLFF,TGTGCCAGCAGTTCGTACGGACAGATTGAAAAACTGTTTTTT
TRBJ1-1,NA,NA,TRBV7-9,CASSPRVGGPEAFF,TGTGCCAGCAGCCCCCGGGTAGGGGGGCCTGAAGCTTTCTTT
TRBJ2-5,NA,NA,TRBV7-8,CASSTGRRETQYF,TGTGCCAGCAGCACCGGGCGCCGAGAGACCCAGTACTTC
TRBJ1-1,NA,NA,TRBV7-6,CASSLRRDTEAFF,TGTGCCAGCAGCTTACGTCGAGACACTGAAGCTTTCTTT
TRBJ2-7,NA,once,TRBV5-6,CASSLAWGVMSEQYF,TGTGCCAGCAGCTTGGCCTGGGGAGTGATGTCCGAGCAGTACTTC
TRBJ1-4,NA,few,TRBV7-7,CASSQGTTTNEKLFF,TGTGCCAGCAGCCAAGGGACAACGACTAATGAAAAACTGTTTTTT
TRBJ2-5,NA,NA,TRBV6-6,CASSYGVGPETQYF,TGTGCCAGCAGTTACGGGGTGGGACCAGAGACCCAGTACTTC
TRBJ2-7,NA,NA,TRBV19,CASSTSGWSSYEQYF,TGTGCCAGTAGTACCTCGGGTTGGAGCTCCTACGAGCAGTACTTC
TRBJ2-2,NA,NA,TRBV27,CASSINRDGLNTGELFF,TGTGCCAGCAGTATCAACCGGGACGGGCTAAACACCGGGGAGCTGTTTTTT
TRBJ2-7,NA,NA,TRBV18,CASSPFGGRSNEQYF,TGTGCCAGCTCACCATTCGGGGGGCGTTCCAACGAGCAGTACTTC
TRBJ1-6,NA,NA,TRBV10-2,CASSDSHNSPLHF,TGCGCCAGCAGTGACTCACATAATTCACCCCTCCACTTT
TRBJ2-3,TRBD1,NA,TRBV7-2,CASSPAGQGGTDTQYF,TGTGCCAGCAGCCCCGCGGGACAGGGGGGCACAGATACGCAGTATTTT
TRBJ2-5,NA,medium-sized,TRBV7-9,CASSRAGQRETQYF,TGTGCCAGCAGCCGAGCGGGACAGCGGGAGACCCAGTACTTC